The T cell receptor beta chain under discussion was sequenced for a study of T cells expressing NK-cell markers. Overall study findings and caveats: Similarly, these clonotypes led the CD3+CD56-NKG2C+ fraction as well in a few donors.

UMI-tagged 5'RACE template switching yielded the TCR beta cDNA. TCRdb re-called the 5' RACE reads; one entry per CDR3 protein, DNA not given. This table holds approximately 170,000 distinct CDR3 sequences. The CDR3 is 14 amino acids. Germline loops: CDR1 SQVTM, CDR2 ANQGSEA. A word on this clonotype: Its cognate antigen is unknown.

The rearrangement links TRBV29-1 to TRBJ1-2. The TCR originated in a man between 18 and 69 years old in good health. The sample comprised blood T cells: a sorted CD56 or NKG2C T cell subset, CD4+ or CD8+ T cells, or bulk PBMC T cells (not recorded which). The CDR3 loop reads CSVFLQEYPYGYTF.